The TCR beta chain described here comes from a study of cytomegalovirus exposure and HLA in healthy donors (dated by TCRdb to about 2017). Regarding the research as a whole: According to an earlier analysis of several hundred of the donors, about 179 million T cells yielded 117 million unique TCR beta sequences and about 300 Gb of sequence data. About 280 gigabases of sequencing data and roughly 80 million unique TCR sequences made up an early release that covered 640 HLA-typed donors. The genetic ancestry cluster associated with self-reported Caucasian donors included about 81% of the roughly 400 genotyped donors. The study was designed to test whether signatures of past pathogen exposure could be identified by cataloging public T cell receptors. The study profiled the T cell repertoires of approximately 700 subjects by immunosequencing and related them to cytomegalovirus serostatus. Besides the first cohort of 666 subjects, a separate validation cohort made up of 120 different subjects was used. The study combined high-throughput TCR immunosequencing, statistical association of individual TCRs with disease status, and machine learning to predict cytomegalovirus infection status. A later analysis re-analyzed previously published TCR beta repertoires from 550 to 700 donors and added high-resolution HLA genotyping to study TCR occurrence patterns. In the later analysis, no new phenotypic data were used to find candidate immune exposures; instead, reliance was placed on TCR beta sequences and their occurrence across donors. In an earlier analysis of 500 to 650 of the donors, high-throughput TCR beta sequencing was used to judge whether each TCR beta V gene segment behaved as functional or pseudogenic. Donor age, sex, ethnicity and CMV serostatus were collected together with the repertoire data. A later genetic analysis used genome-wide SNP genotypes for about 65% of the roughly 700 donors, treating that subset as a discovery cohort. All discovery cohort repertoires had been generated using a single sequencing platform. HLA typing included class I and class II loci at four-digit resolution. Typing coverage varied by locus: about 620-630 donors for A, B, C, DRB1 and DQB1; under 550 for DQA1; more than 600 for DPA1; approximately 490 for DPB1. Because of strong linkage in the cohort, five DR-DQ haplotypes were treated as single units for association and clustering. Among several hundred genotyped donors of the cohort, an average of roughly 230,000 unique TCR beta nucleotide sequences was sequenced per donor, of which 15% to 20% were non-productive. Summary of the overall study and its limitations: A later analysis found that HLA-associated TCR beta chains were more clonally expanded and had lower generation probabilities than equally common non-associated chains. The only immune exposure information available for the cohort was CMV serostatus. Because some donors lacked HLA typing at each locus, the association tests relied only on the typed subset. The study listed 170 or so TCR beta chains as associated with cytomegalovirus. Linkage disequilibrium might explain the correlated functional status among segregating V segments, but an unknown experimental factor could not be ruled out. An earlier analysis of around 540 of the donors showed that most TCR beta V segments appeared in productive rearrangements either about 87% or about 30% of the time, which broadly matched IMGT annotations. Assigning TCR associations to individual alleles was difficult when HLA alleles, especially DR and DQ, strongly co-occurred. In a later analysis, several top co-occurrence clusters were reported to appear linked to parvovirus B19, influenza, CMV and Epstein-Barr virus. The cohort was sequenced for TCR beta chains only, and without alpha or paired-chain data the features that could be detected were limited. Across donors, most TCR sequences were observed very rarely, whereas some public TCRs were present in many individuals. Because counts were too low, 15 to 20 rarely observed V segments, including chromosome 9 orphons, were excluded from the earlier analysis of a few hundred of the donors. It was suggested by the authors that the approach could potentially be generalized to other disease states and immunological phenotypes. The 87-base-pair reads could not distinguish some IMGT-functional V segments, including TRBV6-2 and TRBV6-3, so those segments were excluded. In both the original and validation cohorts, the classifier was reported to diagnose cytomegalovirus status with high specificity and sensitivity. A few of the identified cytomegalovirus-associated TCR beta chains were confirmed in vitro to be specific for cytomegalovirus antigens. The presence/absence analyses assumed that sequencing depth was roughly uniform across donors, and that assumption may not be true. A further reported finding was that TCR beta sequences accurately predicted the HLA-A and HLA-B alleles for most subjects in the first cohort. In a later genetic analysis, a missense DCLRE1C variant was associated with V-gene and J-gene trimming of TCR beta chains, and the association was replicated in an independent cohort. Most CMV-associated TCR beta chains appeared to be HLA-restricted in a later analysis, and the HLA associations seemed to be driven largely by CMV exposure. A later genetic analysis reported fewer N-insertions in productive TCRs among donors in an Asian-associated ancestry cluster than the roughly 700-donor mean. In a later analysis, TCR association rates were found to vary across HLA loci, with the most associated TCRs seen for DRB1 alleles and the fewest for HLA-C alleles. A group of highly shared sequence variants was considered likely to be a technical artifact of the sequencing pipeline. A later analysis associated 15,000 to 20,000 TCR beta sequences with specific HLA alleles at a false discovery rate of 0.05.

A remark on this clone: Its antigen remains undetermined. There are no base qualities to consult, and no much larger clone falls within one base.

In total, 630 or so healthy bone marrow donors made up the cohort. Cohort members were all nominally healthy when sampled, although unrecorded immune exposures were likely present. The donor tested CMV seropositive and was one of the 289 seropositive cohort members. A peripheral blood sample was collected from each donor, and TCR beta sequencing was performed on peripheral blood mononuclear cells. The Qiagen DNeasy Blood Extraction Kit was used to extract genomic DNA from the blood cell samples. Library preparation used the immunoSEQ multiplex PCR assay. The multiplex PCR relied on a mix of 60 forward primers for TCR Vbeta segments and 13 reverse primers for TCR Jbeta segments. The CDR3 region of rearranged TCR beta genes was amplified from genomic DNA with a multiplex PCR assay. On the Illumina HiSeq System, the amplified TCR beta libraries were sequenced as 87-base-pair reads. In the source study's methods: In a later analysis, 77 million or so unique TCR beta chains were counted across the roughly 670 repertoires, and roughly 11 million of these chains were shared by at least two donors. To remove PCR and sequencing errors, raw reads were error-corrected and collapsed into unique sequences using a nearest-neighbor algorithm that merged closely related sequences. To assign V, D and J gene segments, CDR3 sequences were aligned to IMGT reference sequences. Each retained sequence needed at least a six-nucleotide match to both a V gene segment and a J gene segment. Rearrangements were called productive when the CDR3 lacked stop codons and stayed in frame with V and J; all others were non-productive. Following IMGT convention, CDR3 was defined as the stretch from the second conserved V-encoded cysteine up to the conserved J-encoded phenylalanine. The earlier analysis of a few hundred of the donors excluded any sequence lacking an unambiguous match to a single V gene segment. In an earlier analysis of roughly 500 of the donors, V segments were called functional above 56.7% productive rearrangements and were called segregating when the between-donor standard deviation exceeded 5%. To diagnose cytomegalovirus status from the catalog of TCR beta chain sequences, a statistical classification framework was built. A later analysis assigned V and J genes by comparing TCR nucleotide sequences with IMGT/GENE-DB human TR gene sequences. The TCRdist pipeline was used in a later analysis to assign CDR3 sequences and most-parsimonious VDJ recombination scenarios. In a later analysis, each TCR beta chain was defined by its CDR3 amino acid sequence together with its V-gene family, and reads lacking a unique V-gene family were excluded. In a later analysis, several hundred highly shared, low-generation-probability nucleotide sequences were removed to address suspected cross-contamination and a sequencing artifact. In a later analysis, a clonal expansion index was calculated for each public chain from normalized within-repertoire ranks of inferred template counts. In a later analysis, generation probabilities were computed using a VDJ recombination model fitted to out-of-frame rearrangements, and the results were checked against IGoR. In a later analysis, TCR-TCR, TCR-HLA and TCR-CMV co-occurrence was scored with hypergeometric tests, and a repertoire-size bias correction was applied to TCR pairs. To estimate false discovery rates, a later analysis permuted the HLA or CMV assignments 20 times. In a later analysis, co-occurring TCRs were grouped using DBSCAN, with TCRdist sequence similarity added in when clustering inside HLA-allele-positive subsets. Repertoires with fewer than 30,000 or more than 120,000 public chains were left out of co-occurrence clustering, as were five repertoires with anomalous nucleotide sharing. Imported from immuneACCESS, the table was reduced by TCRdb to in-frame sequences with V and J called. These copies leave out some clones; in studies compared against another copy, an unresolved V gene accounts for under half, and the cause of the remainder is not known. That table is the source of V, J and clone size, and D and trimming were worked out from the DNA. Counted in this sample were fewer than 200,000 clones; about 70% of them appeared once. The top ten constitute less than 3.5% of the sample.

From the cysteine through the phenylalanine, the CDR3 covers 18 amino acids. The retained sequence is limited to the CDR3, 54 bases, with the frame set at the first base. V loses 6 bases at its end and J loses 7 bases; junction bases beyond the gene matches: 18. Sequences LNHDA (CDR1) and SQIVND (CDR2) are obtained from the germline V gene (reference sequence). The chain is assembled from TRBV19 and TRBJ2-1, and TRBD2 aligns with 10 junction nucleotides. Sample: PBMCs. The TCR originated in a woman in her forties in good health and CMV-seropositive. The CDR3 region has the sequence CASSPGLADPLPGNEQFF. The DNA reads TGTGCCAGTAGCCCCGGACTAGCGGACCCACTCCCTGGGAATGAGCAGTTCTTC.